Listed below are T cell receptor beta chains from one sample, sequenced in a study of blood T cell repertoires in COVID-19. Some clones are missing from TCRdb's copy, which holds only in-frame ones; the method was immunoSEQ multiplex PCR. The profile covers 200,000 to 250,000 clones, with 70% to 90% appearing a single time and around 1% taken by the ten largest. Sequencing used PBMCs or T cells enriched from blood (not recorded which). These receptors all come from a man between 50 and 59 years old who had been exposed to COVID-19. The CDR3 runs from the conserved cysteine through the conserved F or W. The order of the fields is V gene, J gene, D gene, clone size, CDR3 length, CDR3 DNA, CDR3 protein. The D gene is left open where the match is weak. Size tells how often a clone was seen (once, few, many) or the class of an expanded clone, and some rows leave it out.

TRBV25-1	TRBJ1-6	.	once	14	TGTGCCAGCAGTGAATACCAGGGTTTCTCACCCCTCCACTTT	CASSEYQGFSPLHF
TRBV5-1	TRBJ1-1	TRBD1	many	15	TGCGCCAGCAGCTTAGGGCAGGGGGTGAACACTGAAGCTTTCTTT	CASSLGQGVNTEAFF
TRBV7-9	TRBJ2-5	TRBD2	.	13	TGTGCCAGCAGCTACGCGGGAGGAGAGACCCAGTACTTC	CASSYAGGETQYF
TRBV7-3	TRBJ1-2	TRBD1	.	13	TGTGCCAGCAGCCCTAGACAGGGCGTTGGCTACACCTTC	CASSPRQGVGYTF
TRBV7-3	TRBJ1-2	.	.	15	TGTGCCAGCAGCCCCTCGAGGCAGGGGAACTATGGCTACACCTTC	CASSPSRQGNYGYTF
TRBV5-1	TRBJ1-3	.	.	16	TGCGCCAGCAGCTTGGTAGCGGGGAGCTCTGGAAACACCATATATTTT	CASSLVAGSSGNTIYF
TRBV11-3	TRBJ2-1	TRBD2	once	18	TGTGCCAGCTACCCCCCCCGCCCACTCAGCGGGGGCTACAATGAGCAGTTCTTC	CASYPPRPLSGGYNEQFF
TRBV5-1	TRBJ2-7	TRBD2	.	14	TGCGCCAGCAGCCCGGGGACTAGCGGGGCAGGGCAGTACTTC	CASSPGTSGAGQYF
TRBV7-9	TRBJ1-5	.	.	16	TGTGCCAGCAGCTTAGGGAGGGTGGACACCTATCAGCCCCAGCATTTT	CASSLGRVDTYQPQHF
TRBV18	TRBJ1-2	TRBD1	.	14	TGTGCCAGCTCACCGGGGACAGGTCGCTATGGCTACACCTTC	CASSPGTGRYGYTF